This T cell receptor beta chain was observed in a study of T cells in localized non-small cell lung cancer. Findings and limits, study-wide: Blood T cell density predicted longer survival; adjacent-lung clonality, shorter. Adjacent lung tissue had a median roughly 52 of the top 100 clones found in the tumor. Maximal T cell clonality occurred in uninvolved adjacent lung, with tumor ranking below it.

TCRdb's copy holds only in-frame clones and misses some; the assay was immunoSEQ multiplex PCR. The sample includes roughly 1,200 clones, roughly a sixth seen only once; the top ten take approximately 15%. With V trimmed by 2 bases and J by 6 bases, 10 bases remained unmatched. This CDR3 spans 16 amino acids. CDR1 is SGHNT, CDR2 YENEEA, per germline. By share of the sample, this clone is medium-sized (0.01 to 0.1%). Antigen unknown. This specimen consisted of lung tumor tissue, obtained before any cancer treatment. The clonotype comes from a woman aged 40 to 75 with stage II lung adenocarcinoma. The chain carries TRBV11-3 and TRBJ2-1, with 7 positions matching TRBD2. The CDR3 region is CASSLIRGGSRNEQFF. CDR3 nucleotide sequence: TGTGCCAGCAGCTTAATTCGGGGCGGGAGTCGCAATGAGCAGTTCTTC.